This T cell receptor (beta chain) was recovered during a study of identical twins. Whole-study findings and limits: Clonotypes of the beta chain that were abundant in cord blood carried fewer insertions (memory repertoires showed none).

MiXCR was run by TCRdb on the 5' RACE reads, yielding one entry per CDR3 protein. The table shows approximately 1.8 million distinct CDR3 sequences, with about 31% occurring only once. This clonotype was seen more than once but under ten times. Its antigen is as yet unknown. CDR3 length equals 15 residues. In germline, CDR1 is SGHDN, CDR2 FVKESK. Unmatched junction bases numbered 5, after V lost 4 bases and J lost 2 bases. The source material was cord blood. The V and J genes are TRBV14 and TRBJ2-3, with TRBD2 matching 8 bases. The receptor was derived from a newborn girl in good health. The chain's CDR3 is CASSPTSALTDTQYF. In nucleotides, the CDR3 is TGTGCCAGCAGCCCGACTAGCGCGCTCACAGATACGCAGTATTTT.